The next 28 T cell receptor beta chains were all read from a single sample in a study of response to subunit inactivated influenza vaccine. TCRdb re-called the RT-PCR reads with MiXCR, one entry per CDR3 protein. The sample shows about 300,000 distinct CDR3 sequences, over 20% of them seen only once. The material sequenced was PBMCs from blood, taken approximately 20 months after vaccination. The receptors here all came from a man aged 45 to 70 who received an inactivated influenza vaccine.

The chain uses TRBV6-2 or TRBV6-3 and TRBJ1-5, with a possible D match to TRBD1 (6 bases). The V end lost 5 bases, the J end lost 1 base, and 15 bases lay between the germline ends. CDR1 is MNHEY and CDR2 is SVGEGT in the germline V gene. The CDR3 totals 16 residues. CDR3 sequence (DNA): TGTGCCAGCAGTCCCTTACAGGGTAGAAGCAATCAGCCCCAGCATTTT. Its translation is CASSPLQGRSNQPQHF.

This clonotype was picked up a small number of times. The rearrangement links TRBV6-1 to TRBJ2-7, with unresolved D. V was pared by 6 bases and J by 1 base, with 13 bases between. Looked up from germline, CDR1 is MNHNS and CDR2 is SASEGT. The CDR3 totals 14 residues. The CDR3 loop is CASRSGRRSYEQYF. In nucleotides, the CDR3 is TGTGCCAGCAGATCCGGGCGCCGGTCCTACGAGCAGTACTTC.

CDR3 region: CASSHPGQTYEQYF. CDR3 in DNA: TGTGCCAGCAGTCACCCCGGACAGACCTACGAGCAGTACTTC. This sequence joins TRBV7-2 and TRBJ2-7; tentatively, D is TRBD1 (6 bases). Germline CDR1 and CDR2: SGHTA and FQGNSA. The CDR3 is 14 residues long. Trimming left V 6 bases short and J 2 bases short, with 14 bases between.

The chain combines TRBV18 with TRBJ1-1; 7 positions match TRBD1. Germline CDR1 reads KGHSH; CDR2 reads LQKENI. This CDR3 has 15 residues. V shed 3 bases and J 4 bases; nucleotides not matched to a gene: 8. The CDR3: CASSPRGQASTEAFF. In DNA form, the CDR3 reads TGTGCCAGCTCACCCCGCGGACAGGCCAGCACTGAAGCTTTCTTT. The variable domain in full, with the rest retrieved from reference TRBV18 and TRBJ1-1, is NAGVMQNPRHLVRRRGQEARLRCSPMKGHSHVYWYRQLPEEGLKFMVYLQKENIIDESGMPKERFSAEFPKEGPSILRIQQVVRGDSAAYFCASSPRGQASTEAFFGQGTRLTVV.

The chain couples TRBV27 to TRBJ2-1; no clear D gene. V was pared by 3 bases and J by 9 bases, with 24 bases between. In germline, CDR1 is MNHEY, CDR2 SMNVEV (reference sequence). The CDR3 covers 17 residues. The CDR3 is CASSFYNPDSSPSEQFF. The CDR3 DNA sequence: TGTGCCAGCAGTTTTTACAACCCAGACTCCAGCCCGAGTGAGCAGTTCTTC.

This clonotype showed up just a few times. V gene TRBV28 combines with J gene TRBJ1-4; D not certain. The germline V and J ends were trimmed by 5 bases and 4 bases, with 23 bases remaining between them. Germline loops: CDR1 MDHEN, CDR2 SYDVKM. This CDR3 is 18 amino acids long. CDR3 in amino acids: CASSPPEPLLTGNEKLFF. The CDR3 DNA is TGTGCCAGCAGTCCCCCCGAACCACTACTAACCGGTAATGAAAAACTGTTTTTT.

The V gene is TRBV18, the J gene TRBJ1-3, with D perhaps matching TRBD1 (5 bases). V lost 1 base and J lost 0, with 10 bases in between. This CDR3 is built from 16 residues. Germline-derived CDR1 and CDR2 are KGHSH and LQKENI. The CDR3 here is CASSPRGQNSGNTIYF. DNA of the CDR3: TGTGCCAGCTCACCACGGGGCCAGAACTCTGGAAACACCATATATTTT.

The chain is built from TRBV29-1 and TRBJ1-1; 8 nucleotides match TRBD1. CDR1 is SQVTM, CDR2 ANQGSEA, per germline. J gave up 5 bases and V 6 bases, and 8 bases lay outside the gene matches. The CDR3 totals 13 residues. The CDR3 DNA reads as TGCAGCGTGACAGGGGAGGGGCGGACTGAAGCTTTCTTT. It specifies CSVTGEGRTEAFF.

This clonotype was found a few times. The rearrangement links TRBV6-2 or TRBV6-3 to TRBJ2-2, with a possible D match to TRBD1 (6 bases). Germline V gene data show CDR1 as MNHEY and CDR2 as SVGEGT. V shed 4 bases and J shed 2 bases, with 11 bases lying between them. The CDR3 is 15 amino acids. The CDR3 sequence: CASSSGRGNTGELFF. The CDR3, as DNA: TGTGCCAGCAGTTCCGGCAGGGGCAACACCGGGGAGCTGTTTTTT.

The chain links TRBV3-1 to TRBJ2-2, with D possibly being TRBD1 (6 bases). The CDR3 is 16 amino acids. Germline-derived CDR1 and CDR2 are LGHDT and YNNKEL (reference sequence). Trimming removed 3 bases from V and 0 bases from J, with 11 bases in between. CDR3 DNA: TGTGCCAGCAGCCATTCCGGGACAACGAACACCGGGGAGCTGTTTTTT. Its translation is CASSHSGTTNTGELFF.

The table lists this clonotype with a few counts. The chain carries TRBV20-1 and TRBJ1-1; 11 nucleotides align to TRBD1. Germline trimming cut 7 bases from V and 5 bases from J; bases unmatched to any gene: 15. The germline gives CDR1 DFQATT, CDR2 SNEGSKA (reference sequence). This CDR3 region has 16 residues. CDR3 sequence reads: CSVLQGPGQGETEAFF. Here the CDR3 DNA reads TGCAGTGTCTTACAGGGTCCGGGACAGGGGGAAACTGAAGCTTTCTTT.

There are a few counts of this clonotype. J is TRBJ2-4 and V is TRBV18, with D tentatively TRBD1 (6 bases). Germline CDR1 reads KGHSH; CDR2 reads LQKENI. The CDR3 is 15 residues long. V lost 2 bases and J 2 bases, leaving 10 bases between the germline ends. CDR3 sequence: CASSPDWDTKNIQYF. The CDR3 DNA reads as TGTGCCAGCTCACCAGACTGGGACACCAAAAACATTCAGTACTTC.

J is TRBJ1-2 and V is TRBV7-9; tentatively, D is TRBD1 (5 bases). V was trimmed by 4 bases and J by 14 bases, leaving 17 bases between them. Germline V CDR1 and CDR2: SEHNR, FQNEAQ (reference sequence). This CDR3 comprises 12 residues. The CDR3 loop is CASSWDAFNGTF. The CDR3 DNA is TGTGCCAGCAGCTGGGACGCTTTTAACGGGACCTTC.

This chain connects TRBV27 to TRBJ1-3, with 7 positions matching TRBD1. This CDR3 comprises 16 residues. Germline loops: CDR1 MNHEY, CDR2 SMNVEV (reference sequence). The J segment lost 2 bases and the V segment lost 2 bases, leaving 6 bases of the junction unmatched. CDR3 DNA: TGTGCCAGCAGTTTAACCGGGGACAGAACTGGAAACACCATATATTTT. This codes for CASSLTGDRTGNTIYF.

The CDR3: CASSYSNGGTGELFF. CDR3 bases: TGTGCCAGCAGTTACTCGAACGGGGGCACCGGGGAGCTGTTTTTT. The chain couples TRBV6-5 to TRBJ2-2, with a tentative D call TRBD2 (6 bases). V gave up 0 bases and J gave up 4 bases, with 9 bases separating them. The CDR3 is made up of 15 amino acids. Germline values: CDR1 MNHEY, CDR2 SVGAGI.

The CDR3 loop is CASSQGRSLRGGSYNEQFF. CDR3 DNA sequence: TGTGCCAGCAGCCAAGGTCGATCGTTGAGGGGGGGCTCCTACAATGAGCAGTTCTTC. The chain uses TRBV4-2 and TRBJ2-1, with D possibly matching TRBD2 (7 bases). The CDR3 consists of 19 residues. Trimming cost V 1 base and J 0 bases, with 19 bases left between them. Germline CDR1 is LGHNA and CDR2 is YNFKEQ.

The chain joins TRBV6-2 or TRBV6-3 to TRBJ1-2; TRBD1 is a possible D gene (5 bases). There are 12 residues in the CDR3. V was pared by 10 bases and J by 7 bases, with 16 bases between. Germline lookup yields CDR1 MNHEY and CDR2 SVGEGT. The CDR3, as DNA: TGTGCCATCTCCGGGACGTTTCTTGGCTACACCTTC. Its translation is CAISGTFLGYTF.

V gene TRBV5-1 combines with J gene TRBJ1-2; D is unclear. The CDR3 spans 15 residues. Germline V lookup: CDR1 SGHRS, CDR2 YFSETQ. V lost 0 bases, J lost 6 bases, and 15 bases lay in between. This CDR3 is CASSLVGPTWDGYTF. CDR3 nucleotide sequence: TGCGCCAGCAGCTTGGTCGGCCCGACGTGGGATGGCTACACCTTC.

The V and J genes are TRBV24-1 and TRBJ1-5; the D is unclear. The V end lost 5 bases, the J end lost 7 bases, and 11 bases lay between the germline ends. The V gene's germline CDR1 is KGHDR and CDR2 SFDVKD. This CDR3 is built from 13 residues. The CDR3: CATSGVSGQPQHF. The CDR3 DNA reads TGTGCCACCAGTGGAGTCAGTGGGCAGCCCCAGCATTTT.

The chain links TRBV9 to TRBJ2-5; TRBD2 matches at 7 bases. Trimming cost V 4 bases and J 0 bases; bases outside gene matches: 9. This CDR3 has 16 residues. Germline CDR1 reads SGDLS; CDR2 reads YYNGEE. CDR3 bases: TGTGCCAGCAGCATCTCTAGCGGAGAGTACCAAGAGACCCAGTACTTC. Protein: CASSISSGEYQETQYF.

This clonotype has only a few counts. The gene calls are TRBV30 and TRBJ1-5, with 8 positions matching TRBD1. Trimming at V came to 1 base and at J to 1 base, leaving 9 bases not matched to a gene. The CDR3 has 17 residues. Germline V gene lookup returns CDR1 GTSNPN and CDR2 SVGIG (reference sequence). CDR3 coding DNA: TGTGCCTGGAGTGCGCCACAGGGGGAAGGGAGCAATCAGCCCCAGCATTTT. Amino acids: CAWSAPQGEGSNQPQHF.

This clonotype has only a few counts. J is TRBJ1-3 and V is TRBV4-3; 8 nucleotides agree with TRBD1. The CDR3 runs 17 residues. Per the germline V gene, CDR1 is LGHNA and CDR2 is YSLEER. V was pared by 1 base and J by 3 bases, with 8 bases of the junction left unmatched. The CDR3 is CASSQVSGTGIGNTIYF. CDR3 in DNA: TGCGCCAGCAGCCAAGTGTCCGGGACAGGAATTGGAAACACCATATATTTT.

This clonotype was observed a handful of times. The chain has TRBV27 and TRBJ2-7; 9 bases are shared with TRBD1. The ends lost 2 bases at V and 8 bases at J; junction bases unmatched: 7. CDR1 and CDR2 (germline): MNHEY, SMNVEV (reference sequence). The CDR3 sequence is 14 residues long. CDR3 sequence reads: CASSLTDRGVQQYF. CDR3 in DNA: TGTGCCAGCAGTTTAACGGACAGGGGTGTACAGCAGTACTTC.

This clonotype has ten or more counts. The V and J genes are TRBV29-1 and TRBJ2-7; D is unclear. V was cut by 3 bases and J by 5 bases, with 8 bases left in between. Germline V gene lookup returns CDR1 SQVTM and CDR2 ANQGSEA. This CDR3 contains 11 residues. The CDR3 region is CSVDRFNEQYF. In DNA form, the CDR3 reads TGCAGCGTTGATAGGTTCAACGAGCAGTACTTC.

V usage is TRBV19 and J usage is TRBJ2-1, with TRBD2 matching over 9 bases. Germline V gene lookup returns CDR1 LNHDA and CDR2 SQIVND (reference sequence). Trimming removed 4 bases from V and 6 bases from J; junction bases left unmatched: 7. The CDR3 sequence is 15 residues long. CDR3 in DNA: TGTGCCAGTAGTAGTAGGACTAGCGAGCGCAATGAGCAGTTCTTC. Residues: CASSSRTSERNEQFF.

This chain links TRBV20-1 with TRBJ1-5; D remains ambiguous. CDR3 length: 15 amino acids. The germline V gene encodes CDR1 DFQATT and CDR2 SNEGSKA (reference sequence). Trimming took 0 bases from V and 4 from J, leaving 13 bases between them. CDR3 loop: CSARDVAGSNQPQHF. CDR3 bases: TGCAGTGCTAGAGATGTGGCAGGTTCAAATCAGCCCCAGCATTTT.

This clonotype was seen more than once but under ten times. The chain combines TRBV12-3 or TRBV12-4 with TRBJ2-1; 8 bases match TRBD2. This CDR3 region has 15 residues. V gave up 6 bases and J gave up 7 bases; unmatched junction bases: 11. The CDR3 nucleotides are TGTGCCAGCAGAAAAGCGGGAGCCTCTCCTAATGAGCAGTTCTTC. Protein: CASRKAGASPNEQFF.

This chain joins TRBV20-1 and TRBJ1-2; D possibly corresponds to TRBD1 (5 bases). V was shortened by 3 bases and J by 2 bases, with 16 bases between the two germline ends. CDR3 length: 15 amino acids. Germline CDR1 and CDR2: DFQATT and SNEGSKA (reference sequence). The CDR3 loop reads CSASDLGQGNYGYTF. DNA of the CDR3: TGCAGTGCTAGTGATCTGGGGCAGGGCAACTATGGCTACACCTTC.